This T cell receptor beta chain was retrieved from a study of blood T cell repertoires in COVID-19. This CDR3 has 12 amino acids. The assay was immunoSEQ multiplex PCR, and TCRdb's table has in-frame clones only and misses some. The repertoire holds over 200,000 clones, with 88% as singletons. The material sequenced was peripheral blood. This chain joins TRBV21-1 and TRBJ1-2; TRBD1 was called by the table and not checked on the DNA. TRBV21-1 is a pseudogene. The sequence derives from a woman aged 40 to 55 who had recovered from COVID-19. The DNA for the CDR3 is TGTGCCAGCAGCAAAGAGGGGGAAGGCTACACCTTC. Translating it yields CASSKEGEGYTF.